The rows below give T cell receptor beta chains drawn from one sample of a study of early T cells in non-severe SARS-CoV-2 infection. One entry per CDR3 protein, called by TCRdb with MiXCR from the 5' RACE reads. The data hold 56,000 or so distinct CDR3 sequences, with roughly 15% observed a single time. Sequenced material: whole blood, taken at baseline. All receptors come from an adult who was a healthcare worker with PCR-confirmed SARS-CoV-2 infection or an uninfected control (not recorded which). Each CDR3 is given with its conserved first and last residue. Each record gives: J gene, clone size, V gene, D gene, CDR3 DNA, CDR3 protein. A D gene is named only where the DNA matches it firmly. Expanded clones are given a class, and other clones once, few, many or no size at all.

TRBJ2-2 many TRBV5-1 NA TGCGCCAGCAGCCCCGGTCGGGTCCACACCGGGGAGCTGTTTTTT CASSPGRVHTGELFF
TRBJ1-5 NA TRBV7-6 NA TGTGCCAGCAGCCCCTCCCCCGATAGCAATCAGCCCCAGCATTTT CASSPSPDSNQPQHF
TRBJ2-2 NA TRBV21-1 NA TGTGCCAGCAGCAAATCAACCGGGACGAAGCCGTCCGGGGAGCTGTTTTTT CASSKSTGTKPSGELFF
TRBJ2-7 NA TRBV28 TRBD2 TGTGCCAGCAGTGTCCCCCTAAGCGGGGTGCCCACCTACGAGCAGTACTTC CASSVPLSGVPTYEQYF
TRBJ2-5 NA TRBV7-7 TRBD2 TGTGCTAGCAGCCCAGGGACTAGCGGGAGTGGTGGGGGAGAGACCCAGTACTTC CASSPGTSGSGGGETQYF
TRBJ1-2 many TRBV12-3/TRBV12-4 NA TGTGCCAGCACCCCAGGGTCGATCACTTATGGCTACACCTTC CASTPGSITYGYTF
TRBJ1-1 many TRBV6-4 NA TGTGCCAGCACTCAGGTGGCAGGGGCCCCGGGCACTGAAGCTTTCTTT CASTQVAGAPGTEAFF
TRBJ2-7 many TRBV20-1 NA TGCAGTGTCATAGGGCGGGGATCCTACGAGCAGTACTTC CSVIGRGSYEQYF
TRBJ2-4 few TRBV30 NA TGTGCCTGGACCCCTCCCGTGACGGACATTCAGTACTTC CAWTPPVTDIQYF
TRBJ2-3 NA TRBV5-4 NA TGTGCCAGCAGCAGAAGCACAGATACGCAGTATTTT CASSRSTDTQYF
TRBJ2-1 few TRBV11-3 TRBD2 TGTGCCAGCAGCTTAACTAGCGGGATGTCCTACAATGAGCAGTTCTTC CASSLTSGMSYNEQFF
TRBJ1-6 many TRBV12-3/TRBV12-4 NA TGTGCCAGCAGCCGGAGTGGGGGCGACAAAAATTCACCCCTCCACTTT CASSRSGGDKNSPLHF
TRBJ2-3 few TRBV7-3 NA TGTGCCAGCAGCTTAAGATCGGGCCTTGAGGATACGCAGTATTTT CASSLRSGLEDTQYF
TRBJ1-5 once TRBV3-1 NA TGTGCCGTAGGACAGCTAGATCAGCCCCAGCATTTT CAVGQLDQPQHF
TRBJ2-6 NA TRBV18 TRBD2 TGTGCCAGCTCACCACCAAGCGGGAGAACCGGCAACGTCCTGACTTTC CASSPPSGRTGNVLTF
TRBJ2-6 few TRBV10-3 NA TGTGCCATCAGTGAGGGACCTGGGGCCAACGTCCTGACTTTC CAISEGPGANVLTF
TRBJ2-1 many TRBV12-3/TRBV12-4 TRBD1 TGTGCCAGCAGCCAGGACAGGGTGAGAAACAATGAGCAGTTCTTC CASSQDRVRNNEQFF
TRBJ2-7 NA TRBV6-5 NA TGTGCCAGCAGTTACTCGGGCCTGGAGTACTTC CASSYSGLEYF
TRBJ2-1 NA TRBV12-3/TRBV12-4 NA TGTGCCAGCAGTCCCCCGACTCCGAGCTCCTACAATGAGCAGTTCTTC CASSPPTPSSYNEQFF
TRBJ2-2 NA TRBV7-7 NA TGTGCTAGCAGCTTAGGGAAGAACACCGGGGAGCTGTTTTTT CASSLGKNTGELFF
TRBJ1-1 NA TRBV29-1 NA TGCAGCGCCTGGACGGGCTCGAACACTGAAGCTTTCTTT CSAWTGSNTEAFF
TRBJ2-3 NA TRBV20-1 TRBD2 TGCAGTGCTAGGCTCGGACTAGCGGGAGTGTATGGAGATACGCAGTATTTT CSARLGLAGVYGDTQYF
TRBJ2-7 NA TRBV20-1 TRBD2 TGCAGTGCGGGACTAGCGGGAGTGGCCTACGAGCAGTACTTC CSAGLAGVAYEQYF
TRBJ1-2 NA TRBV30 NA TGTGCCTGGGGGGTGGCTACTAACTATGGCTACACCTTC CAWGVATNYGYTF
TRBJ2-2 many TRBV10-3 NA TGTGCCATCAGTGAGGCGTCCAGGAACACCGGGGAGCTGTTTTTT CAISEASRNTGELFF
TRBJ2-2 NA TRBV9 NA TGTGCCAGCAGCGTAGCAGTGACCGGGGAGCTGTTTTTT CASSVAVTGELFF
TRBJ2-7 few TRBV4-2 NA TGTGCCAGCAGCCAAGATACGGGAGAGATTTACGAGCAGTACTTC CASSQDTGEIYEQYF
TRBJ2-5 NA TRBV7-8 NA TGTGCCAGCAGCTTAATGATCGGGCTGGAAGCGGGCGCTCAGGGGGAGACCCAGTACTTC CASSLMIGLEAGAQGETQYF
TRBJ2-7 NA TRBV7-2 NA TGTGCCAGCAGCTTAGCGGCCCGCGAGCAGTACTTC CASSLAAREQYF
TRBJ2-3 NA TRBV11-3 NA TGTGCCAGCAGCTTAGGGGGCGGCCTCAGCACAGATACGCAGTATTTT CASSLGGGLSTDTQYF
TRBJ1-6 few TRBV3-1 NA TGTGCCAGCAGCCAAGCGCAGGTTAATTCACCCCTCCACTTT CASSQAQVNSPLHF
TRBJ1-1 NA TRBV15 NA TGTGCCACCAGCAACGAGGGATACACTGAAGCTTTCTTT CATSNEGYTEAFF
TRBJ1-1 many TRBV7-8 TRBD1 TGTGCCAGCAGCTTGCGACAGGGTAGGCCTGAAGCTTTCTTT CASSLRQGRPEAFF
TRBJ2-7 few TRBV4-2 TRBD2 TGTGCCAGCAGCCAAGGGACTAGCGGGGGGGGCTACGAGCAGTACTTC CASSQGTSGGGYEQYF
TRBJ2-2 many TRBV7-2 TRBD2 TGTGCCAGCAGCTACCCGCTACTAGCGGTTAACACCGGGGAGCTGTTTTTT CASSYPLLAVNTGELFF
TRBJ2-1 NA TRBV5-5 TRBD1 TGTGCCAGCAGCCCTGATCTGGGACAGGTCTACAATGAGCAGTTCTTC CASSPDLGQVYNEQFF
TRBJ2-7 NA TRBV27 NA TGTGCCAGCAGCCTAAAACCTTACCGCGAGCAGTACTTC CASSLKPYREQYF
TRBJ2-3 NA TRBV6-4 TRBD2 TGTGCCAGCAGTGACACTAGCGGGGGGGCAGATACGCAGTATTTT CASSDTSGGADTQYF
TRBJ1-6 few TRBV4-2 NA TGTGCCAGCAGCTCTGAGGCGTTAAGCTCCTATAATTCACCCCTCCACTTT CASSSEALSSYNSPLHF
TRBJ2-1 NA TRBV6-4 TRBD2 TGTGCCAGCAGTGACCGACTAGCGGGAGGCAATGAGCAGTTCTTC CASSDRLAGGNEQFF
TRBJ2-7 few TRBV7-9 NA TGTGCCAGCAGCCCACAGGTAGGGGGCTACGAGCAGTACTTC CASSPQVGGYEQYF
TRBJ2-7 NA TRBV18 TRBD1 TGTGCCAGCTCTCCAGACAGGGGGCTAAGTGGACGGTCCTACGAGCAGTACTTC CASSPDRGLSGRSYEQYF
TRBJ2-1 few TRBV7-2 NA TGTGCCAGCACGCGCTGGGTGGGGGCGTCGAGCTCCTACAATGAGCAGTTCTTC CASTRWVGASSSYNEQFF
TRBJ2-1 few TRBV11-2 NA TGTGCCAGCAGCCCCAGGGCAGACTACAATGAGCAGTTCTTC CASSPRADYNEQFF
TRBJ1-2 NA TRBV6-1 NA TGTGCCAGCTCCGCCGGGGGGTTAGGCTACACCTTC CASSAGGLGYTF